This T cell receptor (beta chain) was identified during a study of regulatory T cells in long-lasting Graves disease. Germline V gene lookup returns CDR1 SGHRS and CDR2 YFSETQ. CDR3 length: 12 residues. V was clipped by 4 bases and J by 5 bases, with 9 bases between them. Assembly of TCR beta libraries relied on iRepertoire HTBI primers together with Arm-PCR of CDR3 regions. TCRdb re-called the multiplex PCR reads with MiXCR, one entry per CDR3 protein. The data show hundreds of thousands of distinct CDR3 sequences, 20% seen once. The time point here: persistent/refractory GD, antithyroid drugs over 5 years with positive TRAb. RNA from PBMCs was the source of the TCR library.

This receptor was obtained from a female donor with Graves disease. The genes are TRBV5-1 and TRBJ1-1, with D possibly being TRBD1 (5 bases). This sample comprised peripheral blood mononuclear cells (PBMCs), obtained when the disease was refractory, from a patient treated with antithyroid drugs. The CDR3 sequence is CASSGGATEAFF. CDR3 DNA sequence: TGCGCCAGCAGCGGCGGGGCGACTGAAGCTTTCTTT. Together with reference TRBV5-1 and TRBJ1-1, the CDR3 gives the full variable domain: KAGVTQTPRYLIKTRGQQVTLSCSPISGHRSVSWYQQTPGQGLQFLFEYFSETQRNKGNFPGRFSGRQFSNSRSEMNVSTLELGDSALYLCASSGGATEAFFGQGTRLTVV.